This T cell receptor beta chain originates from a study of cytomegalovirus exposure and HLA in healthy donors. Germline lookup yields CDR1 MNHEY and CDR2 SVGAGI. V was trimmed by 10 bases and J by 6 bases, leaving 16 bases between them. The CDR3 loop spans 14 amino acids. In the PCR, 60 Vbeta and 13 Jbeta primers were used. Assay used: immunoSEQ multiplex PCR; TCRdb lists only in-frame clones, some missing. Counted here are fewer than 150,000 clones, approximately 62% occurring once; the ten biggest clones make up over 1.5%. Sequencing was carried out using PBMCs. The rearrangement uses TRBV6-5 and TRBJ1-6; D remains ambiguous. The TCR originated in a human donor in good health. Written as DNA, the CDR3 is TGTGCCACTAACAAGAGGAGAGTTAATTCACCCCTCCACTTT. It specifies CATNKRRVNSPLHF.